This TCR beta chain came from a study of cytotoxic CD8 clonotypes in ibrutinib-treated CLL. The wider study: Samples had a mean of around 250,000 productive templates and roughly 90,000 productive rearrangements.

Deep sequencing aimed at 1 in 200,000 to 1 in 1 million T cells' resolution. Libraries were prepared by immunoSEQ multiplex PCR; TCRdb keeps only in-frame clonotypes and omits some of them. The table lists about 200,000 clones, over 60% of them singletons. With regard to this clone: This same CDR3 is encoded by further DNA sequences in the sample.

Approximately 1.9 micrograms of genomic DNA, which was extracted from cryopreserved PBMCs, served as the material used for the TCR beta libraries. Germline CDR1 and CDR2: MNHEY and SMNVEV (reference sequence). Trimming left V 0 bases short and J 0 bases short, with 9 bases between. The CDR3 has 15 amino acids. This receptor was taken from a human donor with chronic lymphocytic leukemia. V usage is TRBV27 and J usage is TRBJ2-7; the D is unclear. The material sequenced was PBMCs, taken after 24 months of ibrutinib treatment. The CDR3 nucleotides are TGTGCCAGCAGTTTATCGTACCGGAGCTCCTACGAGCAGTACTTC. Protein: CASSLSYRSSYEQYF.